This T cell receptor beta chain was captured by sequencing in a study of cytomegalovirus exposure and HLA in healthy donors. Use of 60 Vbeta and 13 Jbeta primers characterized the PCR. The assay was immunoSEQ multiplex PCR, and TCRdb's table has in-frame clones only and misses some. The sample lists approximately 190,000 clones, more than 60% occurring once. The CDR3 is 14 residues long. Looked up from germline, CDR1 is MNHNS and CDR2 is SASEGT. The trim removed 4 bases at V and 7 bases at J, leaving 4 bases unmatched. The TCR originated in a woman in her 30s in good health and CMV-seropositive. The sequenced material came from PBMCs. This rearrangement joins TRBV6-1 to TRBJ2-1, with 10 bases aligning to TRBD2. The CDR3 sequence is CASSVLAGANEQFF. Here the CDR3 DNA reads TGTGCCAGCAGTGTTCTAGCGGGGGCTAATGAGCAGTTCTTC.